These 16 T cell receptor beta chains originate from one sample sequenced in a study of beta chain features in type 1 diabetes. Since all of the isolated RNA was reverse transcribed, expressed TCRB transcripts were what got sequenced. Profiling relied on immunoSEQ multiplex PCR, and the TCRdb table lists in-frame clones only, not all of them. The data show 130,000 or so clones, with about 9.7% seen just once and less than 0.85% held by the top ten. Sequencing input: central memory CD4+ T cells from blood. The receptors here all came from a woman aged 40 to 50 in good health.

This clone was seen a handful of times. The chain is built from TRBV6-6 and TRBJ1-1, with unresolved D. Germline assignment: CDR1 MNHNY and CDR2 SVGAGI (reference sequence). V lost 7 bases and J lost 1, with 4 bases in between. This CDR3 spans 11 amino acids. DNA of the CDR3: TGTGCCAGCAACAAGAACACTGAAGCTTTCTTT. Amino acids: CASNKNTEAFF.

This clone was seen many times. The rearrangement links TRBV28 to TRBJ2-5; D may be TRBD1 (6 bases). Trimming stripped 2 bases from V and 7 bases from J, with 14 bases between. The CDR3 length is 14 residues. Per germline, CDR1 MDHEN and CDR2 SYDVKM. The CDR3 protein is CASSLGLTGPTQYF. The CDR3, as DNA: TGTGCCAGCAGTTTAGGGTTGACAGGACCGACCCAGTACTTC.

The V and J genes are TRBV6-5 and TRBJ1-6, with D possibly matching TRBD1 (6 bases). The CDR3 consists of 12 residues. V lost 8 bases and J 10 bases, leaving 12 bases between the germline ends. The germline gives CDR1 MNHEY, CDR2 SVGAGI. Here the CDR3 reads CASGGGSSPLHF. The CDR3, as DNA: TGTGCCAGCGGGGGGGGCAGCTCACCCCTCCACTTT.

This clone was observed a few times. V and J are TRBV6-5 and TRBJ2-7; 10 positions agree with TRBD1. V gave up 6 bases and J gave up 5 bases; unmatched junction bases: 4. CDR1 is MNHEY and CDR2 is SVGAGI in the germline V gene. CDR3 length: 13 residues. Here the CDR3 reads CASRRQGADEQYF. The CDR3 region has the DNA TGTGCCAGCAGGCGACAGGGGGCCGACGAGCAGTACTTC.

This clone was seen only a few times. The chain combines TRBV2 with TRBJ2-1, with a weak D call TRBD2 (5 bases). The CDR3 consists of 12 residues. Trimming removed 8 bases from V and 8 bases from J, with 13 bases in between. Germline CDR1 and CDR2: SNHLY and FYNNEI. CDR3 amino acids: CASQDFFHEQFF. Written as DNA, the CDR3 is TGTGCCAGCCAGGACTTTTTCCATGAGCAGTTCTTC.

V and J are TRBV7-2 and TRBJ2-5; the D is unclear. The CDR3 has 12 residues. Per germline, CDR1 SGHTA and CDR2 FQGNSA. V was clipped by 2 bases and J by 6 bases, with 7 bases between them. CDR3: CASSLRVQTQYF. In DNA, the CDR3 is TGTGCCAGCAGCTTACGGGTTCAGACCCAGTACTTC.

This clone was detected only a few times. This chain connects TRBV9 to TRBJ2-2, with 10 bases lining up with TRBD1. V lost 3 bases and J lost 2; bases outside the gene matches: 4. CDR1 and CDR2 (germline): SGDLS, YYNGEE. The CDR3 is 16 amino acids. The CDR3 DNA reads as TGTGCCAGCAGCGCCCGACAGGGGGCCAACACCGGGGAGCTGTTTTTT. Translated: CASSARQGANTGELFF.

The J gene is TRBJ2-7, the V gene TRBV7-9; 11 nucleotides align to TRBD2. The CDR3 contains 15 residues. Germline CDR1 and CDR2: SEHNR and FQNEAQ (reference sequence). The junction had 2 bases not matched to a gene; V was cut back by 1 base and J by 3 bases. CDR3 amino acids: CASSLGLAGSYEQYF. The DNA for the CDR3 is TGTGCCAGCAGCTTAGGACTAGCGGGGAGCTACGAGCAGTACTTC. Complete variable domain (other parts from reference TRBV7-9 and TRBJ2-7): DTGVSQNPRHKITKRGQNVTFRCDPISEHNRLYWYRQTLGQGPEFLTYFQNEAQLEKSRLLSDRFSAERPKGSFSTLEIQRTEQGDSAMYLCASSLGLAGSYEQYFGPGTRLTVT.

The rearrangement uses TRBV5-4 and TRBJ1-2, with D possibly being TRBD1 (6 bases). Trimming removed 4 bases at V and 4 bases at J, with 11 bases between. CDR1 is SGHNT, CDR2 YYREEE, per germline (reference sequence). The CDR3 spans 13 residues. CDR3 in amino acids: CASSQQDSYGYTF. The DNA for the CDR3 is TGTGCCAGCAGCCAACAGGACAGCTATGGCTACACCTTC.

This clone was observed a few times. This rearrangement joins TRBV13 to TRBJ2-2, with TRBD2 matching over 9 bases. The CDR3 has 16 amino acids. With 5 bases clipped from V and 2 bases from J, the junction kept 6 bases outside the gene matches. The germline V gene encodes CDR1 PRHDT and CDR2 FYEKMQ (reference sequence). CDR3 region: CASSISGGINTGELFF. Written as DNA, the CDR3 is TGTGCCAGCAGCATTAGCGGGGGCATAAACACCGGGGAGCTGTTTTTT.

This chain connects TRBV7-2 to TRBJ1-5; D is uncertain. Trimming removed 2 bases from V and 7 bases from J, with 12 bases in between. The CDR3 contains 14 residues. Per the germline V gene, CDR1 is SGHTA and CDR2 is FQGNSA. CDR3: CASSLNLRGQPQHF. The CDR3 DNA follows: TGTGCCAGCAGCTTAAATCTCCGCGGGCAGCCCCAGCATTTT. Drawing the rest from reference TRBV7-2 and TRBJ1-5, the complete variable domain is GAGVSQSPSNKVTEKGKDVELRCDPISGHTALYWYRQSLGQGLEFLIYFQGNSAPDKSGLPSDRFSAERTGGSVSTLTIQRTQQEDSAVYLCASSLNLRGQPQHFGDGTRLSIL.

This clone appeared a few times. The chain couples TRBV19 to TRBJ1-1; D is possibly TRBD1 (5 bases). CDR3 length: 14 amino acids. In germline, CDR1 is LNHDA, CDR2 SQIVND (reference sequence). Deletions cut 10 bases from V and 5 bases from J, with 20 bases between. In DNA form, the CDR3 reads TGTGCCACCGGGGGTTCGATCGGCGGGACTGAAGCTTTCTTT. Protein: CATGGSIGGTEAFF.

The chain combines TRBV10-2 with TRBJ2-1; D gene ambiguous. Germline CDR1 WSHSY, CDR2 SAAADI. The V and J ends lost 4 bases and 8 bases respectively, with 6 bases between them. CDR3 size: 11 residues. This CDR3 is CASSGRHEQFF. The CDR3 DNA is TGCGCCAGCAGTGGCAGGCATGAGCAGTTCTTC.

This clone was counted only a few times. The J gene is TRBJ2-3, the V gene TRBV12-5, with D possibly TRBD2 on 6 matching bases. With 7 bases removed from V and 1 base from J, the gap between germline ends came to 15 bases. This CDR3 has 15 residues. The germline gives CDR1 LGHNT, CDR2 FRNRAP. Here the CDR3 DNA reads TGTGCTAGTGAGGACCGGGGACTGCGCACAGATACGCAGTATTTT. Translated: CASEDRGLRTDTQYF.

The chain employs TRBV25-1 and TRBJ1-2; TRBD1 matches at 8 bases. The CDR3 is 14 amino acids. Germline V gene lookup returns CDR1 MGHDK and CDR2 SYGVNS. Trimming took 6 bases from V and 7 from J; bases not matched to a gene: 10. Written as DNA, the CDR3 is TGTGCCAGCAGGAAGACAGGGGCAATGAGTGGCTACACCTTC. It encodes CASRKTGAMSGYTF.

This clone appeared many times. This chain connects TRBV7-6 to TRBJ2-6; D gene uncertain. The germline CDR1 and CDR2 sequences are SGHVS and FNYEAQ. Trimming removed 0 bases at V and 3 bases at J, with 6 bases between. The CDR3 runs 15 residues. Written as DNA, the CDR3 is TGTGCCAGCAGCTTAGCGGGCCTTGGGGCCAACGTCCTGACTTTC. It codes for CASSLAGLGANVLTF.